The 13 T cell receptor beta chains given below trace back to one sample, sequenced in a study of blood T cell repertoires in COVID-19. Method: immunoSEQ multiplex PCR; TCRdb's copy keeps in-frame clones and lacks some. In the table there are about 210,000 clones, about 90% of which are singletons. The sample taken for sequencing was peripheral blood. The receptors were sampled from a man aged 25-45 years with acute or convalescent COVID-19.

The V call is TRBV6-5, the J call TRBJ1-5, with D unclear. Looked up from germline, CDR1 is MNHEY and CDR2 is SVGAGI. The ends were cut back, 6 bases at V and 4 bases at J, with 10 bases in the middle. The CDR3 covers 13 residues. The CDR3 region has the DNA TGTGCCAGCAGCCGTCGGGAGAATCAGCCCCAGCATTTT. Protein: CASSRRENQPQHF.

This chain connects TRBV18 to TRBJ2-3, with D uncertain. CDR3 size: 14 residues. Germline V gives CDR1 KGHSH, CDR2 LQKENI. Trimming removed 9 bases at V and 0 bases at J, with 13 bases between. The CDR3 sequence: CARPVTGSTDTQYF. The CDR3, as DNA: TGTGCCAGACCGGTCACCGGGAGCACAGATACGCAGTATTTT.

The chain couples TRBV10-2 to TRBJ1-6; tentatively, D is TRBD1 (5 bases). The CDR3 loop spans 14 amino acids. V lost 3 bases and J lost 9, with 12 bases in between. Germline CDR1 is WSHSY and CDR2 is SAAADI. CDR3 region: CASSDRGRGSPLHF. The CDR3 bases are TGCGCCAGCAGTGATCGGGGGAGAGGTTCACCCCTCCACTTT.

The CDR3 nucleotides are TGTGCCAGCAGCCGGCGACAGAAGAACACTGAAGCTTTCTTT. Translated: CASSRRQKNTEAFF. The chain is built from TRBV3-1 (or the pseudogene TRBV3-2) and TRBJ1-1, with a possible D match to TRBD1 (5 bases). V gave up 4 bases and J gave up 1 base, with 10 bases separating them. The CDR3 is 14 amino acids. The germline CDR1 and CDR2 sequences are LGHDT and YNNKEL (reference sequence).

The chain combines TRBV30 with TRBJ1-1; maybe TRBD1 (5 bases). The V end was cut by 6 bases, the J end by 3 bases, with 11 bases between. From germline, CDR1 is GTSNPN and CDR2 SVGIG (reference sequence). The CDR3 sequence is 12 residues long. The CDR3 loop is CACTSGYTEAFF. Here the CDR3 DNA reads TGTGCCTGCACTTCAGGGTACACTGAAGCTTTCTTT. The variable domain in full, completed from reference TRBV30 and TRBJ1-1, reads SQTIHQWPATLVQPVGSPLSLECTVEGTSNPNLYWYRQAAGRGLQLLFYSVGIGQISSEVPQNLSASRPQDRQFILSSKKLLLSDSGFYLCACTSGYTEAFFGQGTRLTVV.

The chain carries TRBV2 and TRBJ2-7; D is perhaps TRBD1 (6 bases). This CDR3 comprises 14 residues. Trimming took off 6 bases at V and 2 bases at J, with 14 bases between the two ends. Germline V gives CDR1 SNHLY, CDR2 FYNNEI. This CDR3 reads CASRNTRGTYEQYF. CDR3 coding DNA: TGTGCCAGCAGGAACACTAGGGGGACCTACGAGCAGTACTTC.

The rearrangement links TRBV12-5 to TRBJ1-6; D gene uncertain. The V and J ends lost 4 bases and 10 bases respectively, with 11 bases between them. This CDR3 comprises 13 residues. CDR1 and CDR2 from the germline V gene are LGHNT and FRNRAP. CDR3 nucleotides: TGTGCTAGTGGTTCATCACTTGAGTCACCCCTCCACTTT. It translates to CASGSSLESPLHF. Together with reference TRBV12-5 and TRBJ1-6, the CDR3 gives the full variable domain: DARVTQTPRHKVTEMGQEVTMRCQPILGHNTVFWYRQTMMQGLELLAYFRNRAPLDDSGMPKDRFSAEMPDATLATLKIQPSEPRDSAVYFCASGSSLESPLHFGNGTRLTVT.

The V gene is TRBV19, the J gene TRBJ2-2; D is uncertain. In germline, CDR1 is LNHDA, CDR2 SQIVND (reference sequence). CDR3 length equals 18 residues. Trimming removed 10 bases from V and 0 bases from J, with 24 bases in between. CDR3: CATSLSSPLSANTGELFF. The CDR3, as DNA: TGTGCCACTTCGTTAAGTAGCCCCCTGTCGGCGAACACCGGGGAGCTGTTTTTT.

V usage is TRBV5-1 and J usage is TRBJ1-2; D gene unclear. The CDR3 spans 14 residues. The ends were cut back, 0 bases at V and 0 bases at J, with 6 bases in the middle. Germline values: CDR1 SGHRS, CDR2 YFSETQ. CDR3 sequence reads: CASSLDRTNYGYTF. Here the CDR3 DNA reads TGCGCCAGCAGCTTGGACAGAACTAACTATGGCTACACCTTC. Full variable domain (rest looked up from reference TRBV5-1 and TRBJ1-2): KAGVTQTPRYLIKTRGQQVTLSCSPISGHRSVSWYQQTPGQGLQFLFEYFSETQRNKGNFPGRFSGRQFSNSRSEMNVSTLELGDSALYLCASSLDRTNYGYTFGSGTRLTVV.

This chain connects TRBV27 to TRBJ2-1; D ambiguous. Germline V lookup: CDR1 MNHEY, CDR2 SMNVEV (reference sequence). The CDR3 loop spans 13 amino acids. Trimming shortened V by 0 bases and J by 7 bases, and 7 bases separated the two germline ends. This CDR3 reads CASSLSIRNEQFF. The DNA for the CDR3 is TGTGCCAGCAGTTTATCGATACGGAATGAGCAGTTCTTC.

This chain links TRBV18 with TRBJ1-5, with D possibly being TRBD1 (6 bases). CDR3 length: 15 amino acids. Germline lookup yields CDR1 KGHSH and CDR2 LQKENI. V was pared by 6 bases and J by 3 bases, with 15 bases between. Here the CDR3 reads CASSSNKGDNQPQHF. CDR3 DNA sequence: TGTGCCAGCTCGTCAAACAAGGGGGACAATCAGCCCCAGCATTTT.

J is TRBJ2-5 and V is TRBV2, with 11 bases fitting TRBD2. The germline gives CDR1 SNHLY, CDR2 FYNNEI. The CDR3 is 14 amino acids. Trimming cost V 6 bases and J 2 bases; bases outside gene matches: 2. The CDR3 DNA sequence: TGTGCCAGCAGCTGGACTAGCGGGCAAGAGACCCAGTACTTC. Translated, it gives CASSWTSGQETQYF.

The rearrangement uses TRBV7-3 and TRBJ2-2; 13 bases line up with TRBD2. Germline V gene sequence: CDR1 SGHTA, CDR2 FQGTGA. V lost 5 bases, J lost 5 bases, and 11 bases stayed unmatched. CDR3 length: 18 amino acids. In DNA, the CDR3 is TGTGCCAGCAGCCCGACACCTACTAGCGGGAGGGGGACCGGGGAGCTGTTTTTT. Its translation: CASSPTPTSGRGTGELFF.